The next 9 T cell receptor beta chains were all read from a single sample in a study of T cell responses to AZD1222 COVID-19 vaccine. Libraries were prepared by immunoSEQ multiplex PCR; TCRdb keeps only in-frame clonotypes and omits some of them. The data contain approximately 200,000 clones, approximately 93% of them singletons. The input for sequencing was peripheral blood, taken 28 days after the second AZD1222 dose. Source of these receptors: an adult who received the AZD1222 COVID-19 vaccine.

The J gene is TRBJ1-1, the V gene TRBV7-3; 7 bases line up with TRBD1. J gave up 0 bases and V 5 bases, and 12 bases lay outside the gene matches. There are 17 residues in the CDR3. Germline V gene data show CDR1 as SGHTA and CDR2 as FQGTGA. CDR3: CASSVAGTANMNTEAFF. The CDR3 nucleotides read TGTGCCAGCAGCGTCGCCGGGACAGCTAACATGAACACTGAAGCTTTCTTT.

The chain carries TRBV7-2 and TRBJ2-1, with D tentatively TRBD1 (6 bases). Germline-derived CDR1 and CDR2 are SGHTA and FQGNSA. V lost 3 bases to trimming and J lost 6 bases, with 9 bases between them. CDR3 length: 13 residues. The CDR3 DNA reads TGTGCCAGCAGCTTCGACAGGCCCAATGAGCAGTTCTTC. Its protein product is CASSFDRPNEQFF. Full variable domain (outside the CDR3, taken from reference TRBV7-2 and TRBJ2-1): GAGVSQSPSNKVTEKGKDVELRCDPISGHTALYWYRQSLGQGLEFLIYFQGNSAPDKSGLPSDRFSAERTGGSVSTLTIQRTQQEDSAVYLCASSFDRPNEQFFGPGTRLTVL.

The chain links TRBV5-8 to TRBJ2-1, with a weak D call TRBD1 (5 bases). Trimming stripped 5 bases from V and 0 bases from J, with 9 bases between. CDR1 and CDR2 from the germline V gene are SGHTS and YDEGEE. The CDR3 sequence is 14 residues long. The CDR3 region is CASRQGSSYNEQFF. The CDR3 nucleotides are TGTGCCAGCAGGCAGGGTAGCTCCTACAATGAGCAGTTCTTC.

The chain recombines TRBV27 with TRBJ2-2; possibly TRBD2 for D (5 bases). In germline, CDR1 is MNHEY, CDR2 SMNVEV (reference sequence). The CDR3 sequence is 12 residues long. V lost 8 bases, J lost 1 base, and 5 bases lay in between. CDR3 in amino acids: CASGLNTGELFF. CDR3 DNA sequence: TGTGCCAGCGGACTGAACACCGGGGAGCTGTTTTTT.

The J gene is TRBJ2-5, the V gene TRBV7-8; TRBD1 is a possible D gene (6 bases). V was trimmed by 3 bases and J by 1 base, leaving 9 bases between them. From germline, CDR1 is SGHVS and CDR2 FQNEAQ. This CDR3 has 14 amino acids. The CDR3 DNA sequence: TGTGCCAGCAGCTTCCAGGGGCTCCAAGAGACCCAGTACTTC. Protein: CASSFQGLQETQYF.

The chain joins TRBV4-1 to TRBJ2-1, with 9 bases that match TRBD1. Per the germline V gene, CDR1 is MGHRA and CDR2 is YSYEKL. The V gene end was trimmed by 2 bases and the J gene end by 6 bases; junction bases not matched to a gene: 5. This CDR3 region has 15 residues. CDR3 loop: CASSQFRTGVNEQFF. The DNA of the CDR3 is TGCGCCAGCAGCCAATTCAGGACAGGGGTCAATGAGCAGTTCTTC.

The V and J genes are TRBV15 and TRBJ2-2, with TRBD1 as a possible D gene (5 bases). Germline V gene lookup returns CDR1 LNHNV and CDR2 YYDKDF (reference sequence). V lost 2 bases to trimming and J lost 5 bases, with 15 bases between them. The CDR3 contains 16 residues. In nucleotides, the CDR3 is TGTGCCACCAGCAGAAACCCGACAGTAAGGACCGGGGAGCTGTTTTTT. Translated, it gives CATSRNPTVRTGELFF.

The chain uses TRBV21-1 and TRBJ2-3; the table's D call, TRBD1, has no DNA check behind it. TRBV21-1 is an annotated pseudogene. The CDR3 totals 15 residues. CDR3 in DNA: TGTGCCAGCAGCCCCGACAGGGGCAGCACAGATACGCAGTATTTT. Its protein is CASSPDRGSTDTQYF.

The CDR3 nucleotides read TGTGCCAGCAGCTTAGCCGGGTCCCCGAACACTGAAGCTTTCTTT. This codes for CASSLAGSPNTEAFF. This chain connects TRBV7-9 to TRBJ1-1; no clear D. Germline loops: CDR1 SEHNR, CDR2 FQNEAQ (reference sequence). The CDR3 loop spans 15 amino acids. Trimming took off 0 bases at V and 1 base at J, with 9 bases between the two ends.